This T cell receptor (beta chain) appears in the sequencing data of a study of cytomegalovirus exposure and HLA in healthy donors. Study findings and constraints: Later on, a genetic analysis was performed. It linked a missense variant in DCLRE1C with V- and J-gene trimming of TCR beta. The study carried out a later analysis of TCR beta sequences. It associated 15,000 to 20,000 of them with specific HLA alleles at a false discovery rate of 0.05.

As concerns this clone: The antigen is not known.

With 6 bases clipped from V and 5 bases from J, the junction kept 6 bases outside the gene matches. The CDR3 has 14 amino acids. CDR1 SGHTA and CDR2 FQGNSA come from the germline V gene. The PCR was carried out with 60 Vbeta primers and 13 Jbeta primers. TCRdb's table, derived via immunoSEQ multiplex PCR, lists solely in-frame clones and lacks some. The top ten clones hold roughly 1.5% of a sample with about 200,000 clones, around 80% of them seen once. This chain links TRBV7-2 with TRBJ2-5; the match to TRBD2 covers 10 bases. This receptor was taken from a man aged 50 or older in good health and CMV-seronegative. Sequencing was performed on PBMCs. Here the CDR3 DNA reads TGTGCCAGCAGTCAGAGCGGGAGGGGGGAGACCCAGTACTTC. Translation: CASSQSGRGETQYF.